Below, one TCR beta chain is given with its context. The antigen is undetermined. This CDR3 has 14 amino acids. Germline-derived CDR1 and CDR2 are SNHLY and FYNNEI. Trimming removed 7 bases at V and 6 bases at J, with 19 bases between. Sequenced by immunoSEQ multiplex PCR; TCRdb stores in-frame clones only, minus some. The sample carries roughly 150,000 clones, around 92% recorded once. The entry originates in a study of cytomegalovirus exposure and HLA in healthy donors. General study results and limits: The study put 150 to 200 TCR beta chains on its list as cytomegalovirus-associated.

The material sequenced was PBMCs. The chain links TRBV2 to TRBJ2-7; a weak D match, TRBD1 (6 bases). The receptor was derived from a woman aged 18-30 years in good health and CMV-seropositive. Written as DNA, the CDR3 is TGTGCCAGCACTCAAGGGGGTTTAGAGGGCGAGCAGTACTTC. Translated: CASTQGGLEGEQYF. The whole variable domain, remainder taken from reference TRBV2 and TRBJ2-7, is EPEVTQTPSHQVTQMGQEVILRCVPISNHLYFYWYRQILGQKVEFLVSFYNNEISEKSEIFDDQFSVERPDGSNFTLKIRSTKLEDSAMYFCASTQGGLEGEQYFGPGTRLTVT.